This TCR beta chain stems from a study of post-analysis software for immune sequencing data. General observations from the study: TRBV5-6, TRBV5-1 and TRBV20-1 belonged to a set of roughly five TRBV segments that were more frequent in patients than controls. Those with multiple sclerosis, the patient group, showed significantly lower normalized Chao1 diversity than controls. Those samples that were prepared in the same batch co-clustered strongly by F measure.

With regard to this clonotype: Its antigen is undetermined. This may stem from a read error, because a much larger clone lies one nucleotide away.

The CDR3 consists of 12 residues. Germline V lookup: CDR1 DFQATT, CDR2 SNEGSKA (reference sequence). Presence of unique molecular identifiers characterized the TCR beta cDNA libraries. Starting from roughly 1 to 10 million T cells, the study yielded about 500,000 cDNA molecules. TCRdb analysed the PCR reads with MiXCR anew, one entry per CDR3 protein. The data contain 150,000 to 200,000 distinct CDR3 sequences, approximately 28% of them seen just once; the ten biggest clones take up 1.5%. The V gene is TRBV20-1, the J gene TRBJ2-3; D perhaps matches TRBD1 (5 bases). This receptor was identified in a girl aged 10-17 years with multiple sclerosis. The source material was blood. The CDR3 loop reads CSAPQFTGTQYF. For the CDR3, the DNA is TGCAGTGCTCCTCAGTTCACAGGTACGCAGTATTTT.